This T cell receptor (beta chain) was found in a study of molecular identifiers for immune sequencing clone quantification. For the study at large: In replicates, RNA from approximately 20,000 or 100,000 naive CD8 cells was divided five ways and four parts were sequenced.

About this clonotype: What it binds is not known.

CDR1 and CDR2 (germline): SGHTA, FQGNSA. Trimming cost V 2 bases and J 8 bases; bases outside gene matches: 4. This CDR3 has 16 residues. Study outcomes and limitations: Sizes of highly expanded clones could be underestimated through identical TCRs sharing a barcode. Clones above 20 RNA copies contained over 99% of effector molecules but under 1% of naive ones.

TCRdb processed the PCR reads anew with MiXCR; each CDR3 protein has one entry. Here the sample spans 400,000 to 600,000 distinct CDR3 sequences, under 30% being singletons. In the sort, naive CD8 T cells were defined as CD8+CD4-CCR7+CD45RA+. Sequencing was carried out using naive CD8+ T cells from blood, with Jurkat cell RNA spiked in. The subset: FACS-sorted CD8+CD4-CCR7+CD45RA+ naive T cells. The source is a human donor in good health. Some libraries in this study had Jurkat cell RNA spiked in. This rearrangement joins TRBV7-2 to TRBJ2-3; 16 nucleotides align to TRBD2. The chain's CDR3 is CASSLIGTSGGATQYF. The DNA of the CDR3 is TGTGCCAGCAGCTTAATAGGGACTAGCGGGGGGGCTACGCAGTATTTT.